One T cell receptor (beta chain) is described in this entry. This clonotype appeared many times. Its antigen is still unknown. The sample holds no much larger clone one base away, and base qualities are not on file. This record comes from a study of Graves' ophthalmopathy and Graves' hyperthyroidism listed by TCRdb under 2018. Context from the whole study: Peripheral blood was collected at initial diagnosis, before any treatment. The study used signatures of the TCR beta repertoire to tell Graves' ophthalmopathy apart from Graves' hyperthyroidism and to predict which patients would progress to ophthalmopathy. In total, 135 blood samples were TCR-sequenced: approximately 40 ophthalmopathy, some 75 hyperthyroidism and some 17 hyperthyroidism-to-ophthalmopathy patients. A discovery set of 95 to 100 patients (43 ophthalmopathy, about 58 stable hyperthyroidism) was enrolled to explore V-J signatures distinguishing ophthalmopathy from hyperthyroidism. For independent validation, a separate cohort was made up of some 19 hyperthyroidism patients plus 17 patients who later progressed from hyperthyroidism to ophthalmopathy. In several hyperthyroidism patients, the T-cell repertoires found in thyroid tissue were compared with those found in blood. Once sampling was done, hyperthyroidism patients were given methimazole at a starting dose of 30 mg daily, while ophthalmopathy patients were given high-dose intravenous methylprednisolone. The 95 to 100 discovery patients were randomly divided into training and test sets at a 7:3 ratio.

A patient counted as having stable hyperthyroidism if there was no progression to ophthalmopathy within 18 months of follow-up. Hyperthyroidism patients were newly diagnosed, with disease duration under 2 months, and aged 18 to 65 years. Patients with other autoimmune diseases, uncontrolled infections, pregnancy or lactation were excluded. Diagnosis was based on clinical symptoms, serum thyroxine, TRAb, thyroid ultrasound and orbital computed tomography. Ficoll-Paque density gradient centrifugation was used to isolate PBMCs from around 9.1 ml of fresh peripheral blood. Trizol reagent was used to extract the total RNA, and its quality was then checked on an Agilent 2100 Bioanalyzer. V gives up 2 bases and J gives up 11 bases, and the segment between their germline ends measures 18 bases. The CDR3, cysteine through phenylalanine, is 14 amino acids long. Only the CDR3 DNA stays, 42 bases, in frame from base 1. CDR1 and CDR2 are drawn from the germline V gene (reference sequence): SEHNR, FQNEAQ.

Summary of the overall study and its limitations: In cross-validation, the 13-signature model distinguished ophthalmopathy from stable hyperthyroidism with 85% to 90% sensitivity and roughly 81% specificity, and in the test set the corresponding values were approximately 80% and 68%. In validation, the model predicted ophthalmopathy progression with less than 71% sensitivity and 72% to 80% specificity; some twelve predicted patients were CT-confirmed with GO in a median of approximately 6.2 months. Most of the expanded thyroid clonotypes with a frequency above 0.001 were also detected in blood, and it was suggested that the thyroid immune response may be reflected by blood repertoires. No statistical method was used to predetermine the sample size, and group allocation was not hidden from the investigators.

TCR beta CDR3 regions were amplified from RNA transcripts for repertoire sequencing. A first-round RT-PCR used HTBI primers with the Qiagen OneStep RT-PCR kit, followed by a second-round multiplex PCR, size selection and purification. Sequencing of the libraries was carried out on an Illumina HiSeq2000 in paired-end mode with 100 bp reads. Under the source paper's analysis protocol: SOAPnuke was used to process the reads, removing any read that contained adapters or uncalled bases, had a mean Phred below 15, or lacked an exact match to the constant primer or identifier. High-quality paired reads were merged with COPE v1.2.5. Clonotypes were defined as unique nucleotide sequences and were aligned to IMGT TRB V, D and J references using MiTCR v1.1. The analysis was limited to V-J combinations with a frequency above 0.0001, which together covered approximately 99% of repertoires. For each V-J combination, a TCR clonal expansion and chaos score was defined as the ratio of F50 clonal expansion to chaos observed in the TCRdist matrix. Welch's t-statistics and random forest were used to reduce features to some 13 V-J combinations, which were fed into a naive Bayes classifier. The similarity between thyroid and blood repertoires was quantified using the Morisita-Horn index. TCRdb reprocessed the public reads (quality trimming at Q25 with fastp, clone calling with MiXCR) and kept in-frame beta chains. Each record represents a unique CDR3 protein, reported with the most common genes and DNA among its rows. For this entry, the V and J calls and clone size follow TCRdb and not the study's own pipeline. The sample has fewer than 650,000 distinct CDR3 sequences on record, about 24% of them singletons. The ten largest clones represent more than 5.5% of the sample.

The sequenced sample was peripheral blood. The TCR sequence derives from a woman aged 18-29 years with stable Graves' hyperthyroidism. Some clones in this sample may be carry-over from other donors' samples. Donor details come from another sample of the same person, matched by shared clones. Recombination linked TRBV7-9 to TRBJ1-2; perhaps TRBD1 is the D gene, with 6 bases matching. The CDR3 here reads CASSLNHNRAGYTF. Read as DNA, the sequence is TGTGCCAGCAGCTTAAATCATAACAGGGCGGGGTACACCTTC.